A single sample gave rise to the 14 T cell receptor beta chains below, sequenced in a study of blood T cell repertoires in COVID-19. Produced via immunoSEQ multiplex PCR; TCRdb's table is partial and in-frame only. The table records 200,000 to 250,000 clones, 82% of them present only once. Sample: peripheral blood. Source of these receptors: a woman in her 40s with acute or convalescent COVID-19.

The chain has TRBV27 and TRBJ2-7, with TRBD1 matching over 7 bases. Germline CDR1 MNHEY, CDR2 SMNVEV (reference sequence). With 5 bases clipped from V and 9 bases from J, the junction kept 10 bases outside the gene matches. The CDR3 is 13 amino acids. CDR3 loop: CASSEDRRQAQYF. In DNA, the CDR3 is TGTGCCAGCAGTGAGGACAGGCGACAAGCGCAGTACTTC.

V usage is TRBV7-9 and J usage is TRBJ1-2, with D uncertain. The CDR3 spans 13 residues. With 2 bases removed from V and 5 bases from J, the gap between germline ends came to 9 bases. Per germline, CDR1 SEHNR and CDR2 FQNEAQ (reference sequence). In nucleotides, the CDR3 is TGTGCCAGCAGCTTATCTGAGAAGTATGGCTACACCTTC. This encodes CASSLSEKYGYTF. The full variable domain, rest sourced from reference TRBV7-9 and TRBJ1-2, is DTGVSQNPRHKITKRGQNVTFRCDPISEHNRLYWYRQTLGQGPEFLTYFQNEAQLEKSRLLSDRFSAERPKGSFSTLEIQRTEQGDSAMYLCASSLSEKYGYTFGSGTRLTVV.

The J gene is TRBJ2-3, the V gene TRBV11-3; D possibly corresponds to TRBD2 (5 bases). Germline assignment: CDR1 SGHNT and CDR2 YENEEA. Trimming removed 5 bases from V and 0 bases from J, with 12 bases in between. The length of the CDR3 is 15 residues. The CDR3 sequence: CASSPRAGSTDTQYF. The CDR3 region has the DNA TGTGCCAGCAGCCCGAGGGCAGGTAGCACAGATACGCAGTATTTT.

This clone showed up just once. The chain has TRBV6-1 and TRBJ1-2; 7 bases agree with TRBD1. V lost 0 bases to trimming and J lost 4 bases; unmatched junction nucleotides: 11. There are 17 residues in the CDR3. Germline V lookup: CDR1 MNHNS, CDR2 SASEGT. CDR3 DNA: TGTGCCAGCAGTGAAGCGGTTCAGGGGGGAACTTCCTATGGCTACACCTTC. This encodes CASSEAVQGGTSYGYTF.

In its sample, this clone was seen a few times. The chain couples TRBV4-2 to TRBJ2-6, with a tentative D call TRBD2 (6 bases). Trimming took off 2 bases at V and 2 bases at J, with 10 bases between the two ends. Germline assignment: CDR1 LGHNA and CDR2 YNFKEQ. CDR3 size: 16 residues. CDR3 nucleotide sequence: TGTGCCAGCAGCCAACGTACTAGCCCTGGGGCCAACGTCCTGACTTTC. Translated: CASSQRTSPGANVLTF.

The genes are TRBV12-5 and TRBJ1-2, with 8 bases aligning to TRBD1. V shed 3 bases, J shed 5 bases, and the junction held 11 bases outside the gene matches. Germline-derived CDR1 and CDR2 are LGHNT and FRNRAP. This CDR3 spans 16 amino acids. The CDR3 bases are TGTGCTAGTGGTTTTCGACAGGGGTCCCAGTTTTATGGCTACACCTTC. Translated, it gives CASGFRQGSQFYGYTF. Full variable domain (remainder filled in from reference TRBV12-5 and TRBJ1-2): DARVTQTPRHKVTEMGQEVTMRCQPILGHNTVFWYRQTMMQGLELLAYFRNRAPLDDSGMPKDRFSAEMPDATLATLKIQPSEPRDSAVYFCASGFRQGSQFYGYTFGSGTRLTVV.

The CDR3: CASSFGGLDYSYNSPLHF. The CDR3, as DNA: TGTGCCAGCAGCTTTGGCGGGCTAGATTACTCCTATAATTCACCCCTCCACTTT. The chain has TRBV5-6 and TRBJ1-6; unclear D gene. CDR1 is SGHDT, CDR2 YYEEEE, per germline. The CDR3 is 18 amino acids. Trimming took 2 bases from V and 0 from J, leaving 15 bases between them. Supplemented by reference TRBV5-6 and TRBJ1-6, the full variable domain reads DAGVTQSPTHLIKTRGQQVTLRCSPKSGHDTVSWYQQALGQGPQFIFQYYEEEERQRGNFPDRFSGHQFPNYSSELNVNALLLGDSALYLCASSFGGLDYSYNSPLHFGNGTRLTVT.

The rearrangement links TRBV6-6 to TRBJ2-3, with D tentatively TRBD2 (6 bases). This CDR3 is 15 amino acids long. V was trimmed by 5 bases and J by 2 bases, leaving 14 bases between them. Germline V lookup: CDR1 MNHNY, CDR2 SVGAGI (reference sequence). The CDR3 sequence: CASSPPGVTTDTQYF. The CDR3 DNA reads as TGTGCCAGCAGTCCACCGGGGGTGACCACAGATACGCAGTATTTT.

V gene TRBV5-1 combines with J gene TRBJ2-7, with 8 bases identical to TRBD1. CDR1 is SGHRS, CDR2 YFSETQ, per germline. The CDR3 runs to 14 residues. The J segment lost 6 bases and the V segment lost 4 bases, leaving 9 bases of the junction unmatched. The CDR3 bases are TGCGCCAGCAGCACTATGGGGCAGGGGGCCGAGCAGTACTTC. It is translated as CASSTMGQGAEQYF. The full variable domain, rest sourced from reference TRBV5-1 and TRBJ2-7, is KAGVTQTPRYLIKTRGQQVTLSCSPISGHRSVSWYQQTPGQGLQFLFEYFSETQRNKGNFPGRFSGRQFSNSRSEMNVSTLELGDSALYLCASSTMGQGAEQYFGPGTRLTVT.

The CDR3 coding sequence is TGTGCCAGCAGTTCCCGGACAGGGAGAGATAATTCACCCCTCCACTTT. It is translated as CASSSRTGRDNSPLHF. The chain recombines TRBV27 with TRBJ1-6; 8 bases are a match to TRBD1. Germline V gene lookup returns CDR1 MNHEY and CDR2 SMNVEV (reference sequence). There are 16 residues in the CDR3. Trimming removed 4 bases from V and 5 bases from J; junction bases left unmatched: 7.

This clone was counted a single time. The chain links TRBV12-3 or TRBV12-4 to TRBJ2-7, with D hard to call. CDR3 length: 12 residues. Trimming shortened V by 2 bases and J by 3 bases, and 5 bases separated the two germline ends. The CDR3 is CASSLIIYEQYF. CDR3 bases: TGTGCCAGCAGTTTAATTATCTACGAGCAGTACTTC.

The rearrangement joins TRBV7-8 to TRBJ2-5; 9 bases fit TRBD1. CDR1 is SGHVS, CDR2 FQNEAQ, per germline. The CDR3 is 18 residues long. V lost 1 base and J lost 4; bases outside the gene matches: 13. CDR3 region: CASSLGRTGVRGRETQYF. CDR3 DNA sequence: TGTGCCAGCAGCTTAGGCCGGACAGGGGTTCGTGGTCGAGAGACCCAGTACTTC.

V gene TRBV11-2 combines with J gene TRBJ1-2, with D perhaps matching TRBD1 (5 bases). The CDR3 is made up of 14 amino acids. With 0 bases removed from V and 8 bases from J, the gap between germline ends came to 13 bases. Per the germline V gene, CDR1 is SGHAT and CDR2 is FQNNGV. The CDR3 here is CASSLDRAGRGYTF. The CDR3 DNA sequence: TGTGCCAGCAGCTTAGACAGGGCCGGGAGAGGCTACACCTTC.

This clone has a handful of counts. V gene TRBV3-1 (or the pseudogene TRBV3-2) combines with J gene TRBJ2-1; 7 nucleotides agree with TRBD2. CDR1 is LGHDT, CDR2 YNNKEL, per germline (reference sequence). J was trimmed by 3 bases and V by 4 bases; bases with no gene match: 9. The CDR3 has 16 residues. CDR3 DNA sequence: TGTGCCAGCAGCCTCGTGGGCGGGGGTTTCTACAATGAGCAGTTCTTC. Translated: CASSLVGGGFYNEQFF.